This T cell receptor beta chain is drawn from a study of T cell responses to AZD1222 COVID-19 vaccine (dated by TCRdb to 2020 to 2023). Context from the whole study: TCR sequencing was performed for approximately 240 trial participants, of whom roughly 200 were given two doses of AZD1222 and around 25 were given two doses of MenACWY control vaccine. Trial participants were enrolled by age into subgroups of 18-55, 56-69 and 70-plus years, and around 150, 28 and 57 TCR-sequenced participants, respectively, were included in these subgroups. Paper-wide results and their limitations: Vaccine-associated CD4 TCRs spanned the whole spike protein, with dominant responses in regions 160-218 and 743-854. Because no day 14 peak-response samples were available, repertoires were characterized only after the peak T cell response. Conclusions about previously exposed vaccinees are limited, since just five to seven AZD1222 recipients were seropositive for SARS-CoV-2 at baseline. Participants were mostly white British and included more females than males, and it was suggested by the authors that clonal diversity may have been underestimated. Nearly half of unique spike-specific TCRs reportedly recognized epitopes outside regions mutated in the B.1.351 and B.1.1.7 variants. After two AZD1222 doses, spike-specific TCR breadth and depth were significantly higher than at day 0 and than in MenACWY recipients. The 56-69-year group was small, and its depth increase did not reach significance, likely because of low power.

Via the germline V gene, CDR1 is SGHRS and CDR2 YFSETQ. CDR3 length: 16 amino acids, cysteine to phenylalanine. Only the CDR3 portion is preserved as DNA: 48 bases, with reading frame beginning at the first base. V trim: 4 bases; J trim: 2 bases; unmatched bases: 4. Concerning this clone: No cognate antigen has been identified for it. The record has no base qualities; no much larger clone is one base away. Distinct nucleotide sequences in the sample also encode this CDR3.

The CDR3 regions of human TCRbeta chains were analyzed by immunosequencing. In the source study's methods: Repertoire TCRs were checked for matches against a reference library of SARS-CoV-2-specific TCRs that had been generated using the MIRA antigen-specificity platform. Breadth meant the fraction of unique TCRs that were SARS-CoV-2-associated, whereas depth meant the fraction of total T cells that were SARS-CoV-2-associated. Using the MIRA data, every spike-specific TCR was mapped to the spike region that the TCR reacted to and assigned to either a CD4 or a CD8 class. Log10-transformed breadth and depth values were compared by one-way ANOVA with Sidak's multiple comparisons tests. TCRdb stores this immuneACCESS table with in-frame sequences only. Part of the clones is absent; in the studies checked, under half of the shortfall reflects unresolved V genes, and no reason is known for the rest. The V and J calls and the clone size are those of that table, but D and trimming were determined from the DNA. Present in this sample are some 140,000 clones, 75% to 85% of which were seen just once. More than 7.5% of the sample is taken by the ten largest.

The time point label corresponds to: about 28 days (+/-7) after the second vaccine dose. The meaning of the sample's treatment or condition label: meningococcal conjugate vaccine given as trial control. Vaccinee samples were obtained from the UK trials COV001 and COV002, which included a single-blind randomized controlled phase 2/3 trial of AZD1222 (ChAdOx1 nCoV-19) in healthy adults. For TCRbeta chain sequencing, PBMC samples were collected from trial participants at day 0 and at day 28 after the second dose. This material consisted of peripheral blood, taken 28 days after the second dose of the MenACWY control vaccine. This clonotype was obtained from an adult who received the MenACWY meningococcal vaccine as a control. This chain joins TRBV5-1 to TRBJ2-3, with 13 bases aligning to TRBD2. The DNA reads as follows: TGCGCCAGCAGCCTGGGACTAGCGGGACCCACAGATACGCAGTATTTT. Translated, it gives CASSLGLAGPTDTQYF.